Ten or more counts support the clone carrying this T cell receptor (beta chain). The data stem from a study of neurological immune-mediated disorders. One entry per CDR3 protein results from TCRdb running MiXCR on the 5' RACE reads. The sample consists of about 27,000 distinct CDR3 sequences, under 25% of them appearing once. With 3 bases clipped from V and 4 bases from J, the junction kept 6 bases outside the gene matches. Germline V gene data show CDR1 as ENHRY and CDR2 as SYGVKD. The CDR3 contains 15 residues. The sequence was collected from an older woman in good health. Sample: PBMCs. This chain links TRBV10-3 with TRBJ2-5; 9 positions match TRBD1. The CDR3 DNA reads TGTGCCATCAGTGAAGGGACAGGGCGGGGAGAGACCCAGTACTTC. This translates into CAISEGTGRGETQYF.